These 26 T cell receptor beta chains were all obtained from the same sample, sequenced in a study of long-term antiretroviral therapy in people with HIV. The assay used was immunoSEQ (version v3.0), run at survey level. The protocol was immunoSEQ multiplex PCR, while the TCRdb copy is restricted to in-frame clones and leaves out a portion. The top ten clones hold around 5.9% of a sample with 30,000 or so clones, 84% of them seen once. Sequencing used unsorted PBMCs, obtained 0.4 years after starting antiretroviral therapy. These receptors came from a man younger than 30 with HIV.

J is TRBJ2-7 and V is TRBV2; 7 nucleotides match TRBD1. The CDR3 loop spans 15 amino acids. Germline V gene sequence: CDR1 SNHLY, CDR2 FYNNEI. The ends lost 6 bases at V and 3 bases at J; junction bases unmatched: 11. CDR3 DNA sequence: TGTGCCAGCAGGGACCCGGGACAGCTTATCTACGAGCAGTACTTC. It translates to CASRDPGQLIYEQYF.

This clone was seen just once. The rearrangement links TRBV18 to TRBJ1-2; 8 bases are a match to TRBD1. Per germline, CDR1 KGHSH and CDR2 LQKENI. The trim removed 3 bases at V and 3 bases at J, leaving 12 bases unmatched. The CDR3 totals 17 residues. CDR3 nucleotides: TGTGCCAGCTCACCCGAGGACAGGGATAGAGTCCACTATGGCTACACCTTC. Translating it yields CASSPEDRDRVHYGYTF.

This chain links TRBV23-1 with TRBJ2-1, with 9 nucleotides matching TRBD1. TRBV23-1 qualifies as an ORF whose function is uncertain. Trimming took 7 bases from V and 5 from J; bases not matched to a gene: 6. The CDR3 runs 14 residues. CDR3 protein: CASNPGQGHNEQFF. The CDR3 DNA follows: TGCGCCAGCAACCCGGGACAGGGCCACAATGAGCAGTTCTTC.

The rearrangement uses TRBV19 and TRBJ2-7; TRBD1 aligns across 7 bases. The CDR3 contains 15 residues. After removal of 3 bases from V and 6 bases from J, the junction contained 11 bases not matched to a gene. The germline V gene has CDR1 LNHDA and CDR2 SQIVND (reference sequence). The CDR3 region is CASSIFNRGAREQYF. The CDR3 DNA sequence: TGTGCCAGTAGTATCTTCAACAGGGGTGCACGCGAGCAGTACTTC.

The rearrangement uses TRBV5-4 and TRBJ1-1; D may be TRBD1 (6 bases). Deletions cut 2 bases from V and 1 base from J, with 9 bases between. This CDR3 spans 14 amino acids. Germline lookup yields CDR1 SGHNT and CDR2 YYREEE (reference sequence). In DNA form, the CDR3 reads TGTGCCAGCAGCTTAAGCAGGGGGAACACTGAAGCTTTCTTT. Translating it yields CASSLSRGNTEAFF. Using reference TRBV5-4 and TRBJ1-1 for the parts outside the CDR3, the full variable domain is ETGVTQSPTHLIKTRGQQVTLRCSSQSGHNTVSWYQQALGQGPQFIFQYYREEENGRGNFPPRFSGLQFPNYSSELNVNALELDDSALYLCASSLSRGNTEAFFGQGTRLTVV.

The chain's CDR3 is CASSLGVTSYNEQFF. The DNA for the CDR3 is TGTGCCAGCAGCTTAGGGGTGACCTCCTACAATGAGCAGTTCTTC. The genes are TRBV5-4 and TRBJ2-1; D is possibly TRBD1 (5 bases). The CDR3 runs 15 residues. V lost 2 bases and J 0 bases, leaving 9 bases between the germline ends. Germline CDR1 is SGHNT and CDR2 is YYREEE (reference sequence).

V and J are TRBV27 and TRBJ2-2, with 13 positions matching TRBD2. Germline CDR1 is MNHEY and CDR2 is SMNVEV (reference sequence). This CDR3 is built from 16 residues. V lost 5 bases and J lost 7; bases outside the gene matches: 7. CDR3 sequence: CASSAGLAGVIGELFF. Written as DNA, the CDR3 is TGTGCCAGCAGTGCTGGACTAGCGGGAGTAATCGGGGAGCTGTTTTTT.

The rearrangement uses TRBV19 and TRBJ2-1, with D uncertain. Germline V gene lookup returns CDR1 LNHDA and CDR2 SQIVND (reference sequence). The ends were cut back, 5 bases at V and 6 bases at J, with 11 bases in the middle. The CDR3 runs 13 residues. This CDR3 reads CASSPLRVNEQFF. In nucleotides, the CDR3 is TGTGCCAGTAGTCCCCTTCGAGTCAATGAGCAGTTCTTC.

V usage is TRBV5-1 and J usage is TRBJ1-1, with 7 nucleotides matching TRBD1. V shed 3 bases, J shed 1 base, and the junction held 3 bases outside the gene matches. The length of the CDR3 is 14 residues. The V gene's germline CDR1 is SGHRS and CDR2 YFSETQ. The CDR3 region is CASSYRGWNTEAFF. For the CDR3, the DNA is TGCGCCAGCAGCTACAGGGGCTGGAACACTGAAGCTTTCTTT.

This chain uses TRBV28 with TRBJ1-2; D gene uncertain. The V and J ends lost 9 bases and 0 bases respectively, with 8 bases between them. The CDR3 is 12 residues long. CDR1 is MDHEN, CDR2 SYDVKM, per germline. CDR3 sequence reads: CASTTANYGYTF. CDR3 bases: TGTGCCAGTACCACAGCTAACTATGGCTACACCTTC.

J is TRBJ1-2 and V is TRBV5-1; D is unclear. Germline loops: CDR1 SGHRS, CDR2 YFSETQ. The CDR3 is 17 amino acids. Trimming shortened V by 4 bases and J by 1 base, and 20 bases separated the two germline ends. The CDR3, as DNA: TGCGCCAGCAGCCCTGGCCCAGAGGCAGCCGGTAACTATGGCTACACCTTC. It codes for CASSPGPEAAGNYGYTF.

V gene TRBV6-1 combines with J gene TRBJ1-2; D call uncertain. Germline V gives CDR1 MNHNS, CDR2 SASEGT. With 1 base removed from V and 8 bases from J, the gap between germline ends came to 11 bases. The CDR3 loop spans 13 amino acids. Written as DNA, the CDR3 is TGTGCCAGCAGTGAAGGGACTGCTCTAGGCTACACCTTC. Its protein product is CASSEGTALGYTF.

The chain combines TRBV9 with TRBJ1-1; no clear D. Trimming shortened V by 4 bases and J by 3 bases, and 13 bases separated the two germline ends. The germline CDR1 and CDR2 sequences are SGDLS and YYNGEE. The CDR3 is made up of 14 amino acids. CDR3 nucleotide sequence: TGTGCCAGCAGCCCTCAAGACGGATACACTGAAGCTTTCTTT. Amino acids: CASSPQDGYTEAFF.

The chain joins TRBV6-1 to TRBJ1-1; 8 bases line up with TRBD1. CDR1 and CDR2 from the germline V gene are MNHNS and SASEGT. Trimming removed 4 bases from V and 4 bases from J; junction bases left unmatched: 2. This CDR3 is built from 13 residues. CDR3 nucleotides: TGTGCCAGCAGTGGGACAGGGAGCACTGAAGCTTTCTTT. Translation gives CASSGTGSTEAFF.

The chain recombines TRBV5-6 with TRBJ1-1; TRBD1 is a possible D gene (5 bases). CDR1 SGHDT and CDR2 YYEEEE come from the germline V gene. V was clipped by 0 bases and J by 5 bases, with 8 bases between them. This CDR3 is built from 13 residues. CDR3 bases: TGTGCCAGCAGCTTGGTGGGGCGGACTGAAGCTTTCTTT. It codes for CASSLVGRTEAFF.

The chain recombines TRBV7-2 with TRBJ2-7; 7 nucleotides match TRBD2. Trimming took 3 bases from V and 3 from J; bases not matched to a gene: 2. Germline values: CDR1 SGHTA, CDR2 FQGNSA. This CDR3 has 13 residues. CDR3 DNA: TGTGCCAGCAGCTTGGGACTAAGCTACGAGCAGTACTTC. Amino acids: CASSLGLSYEQYF.

The gene calls are TRBV6-1 and TRBJ1-2; maybe TRBD1 (6 bases). Trimming cost V 1 base and J 6 bases, with 12 bases left between them. The CDR3 is 14 residues long. Germline V CDR1 and CDR2: MNHNS, SASEGT. CDR3 DNA sequence: TGTGCCAGCAGTGAAGAGGGGGAACCTAATGGCTACACCTTC. Residues: CASSEEGEPNGYTF.

This chain connects TRBV6-4 to TRBJ2-2; D call uncertain. Trimming shortened V by 0 bases and J by 6 bases, and 11 bases separated the two germline ends. Germline values: CDR1 MRHNA, CDR2 SNTAGT. This CDR3 region has 15 residues. The CDR3 reads CASSDSEGLPGELFF. The CDR3 region has the DNA TGTGCCAGCAGTGACTCGGAAGGGTTGCCCGGGGAGCTGTTTTTT.

This clone was picked up one time. V usage is TRBV18 and J usage is TRBJ1-1; D gene ambiguous. CDR3 length equals 14 residues. Between the trimmed V and J ends, which lost 4 bases and 1 base, there was a span of 10 bases. Germline values: CDR1 KGHSH, CDR2 LQKENI. CDR3 in amino acids: CASSRSNGNTEAFF. The CDR3 DNA reads TGTGCCAGCTCACGCTCGAACGGGAACACTGAAGCTTTCTTT.

The J gene is TRBJ2-7, the V gene TRBV5-1; TRBD1 agrees at 10 bases. The V and J ends lost 0 bases and 5 bases, in that order; junction bases with no gene match: 5. Germline loops: CDR1 SGHRS, CDR2 YFSETQ. The CDR3 has 15 amino acids. DNA of the CDR3: TGCGCCAGCAGCTTGGAGGGACAGGGGTTCGACGAGCAGTACTTC. Amino acids: CASSLEGQGFDEQYF.

V is TRBV13 and J is TRBJ1-1; 10 bases match TRBD1. V trimming: 4 bases; J trimming: 6 bases; junction bases outside the gene matches: 11. Germline V gene data show CDR1 as PRHDT and CDR2 as FYEKMQ (reference sequence). CDR3 length equals 16 residues. For the CDR3, the DNA is TGTGCCAGCAGCTACAGACAGGGGGCTCTTTTGGCTGAAGCTTTCTTT. Translating it yields CASSYRQGALLAEAFF.

CDR3 amino acids: CASSLGMNTEAFF. The CDR3 DNA is TGTGCCAGCAGCTTAGGGATGAACACTGAAGCTTTCTTT. This sequence joins TRBV11-2 and TRBJ1-1; D is uncertain. Germline CDR1 is SGHAT and CDR2 is FQNNGV. This CDR3 spans 13 amino acids. V was trimmed by 1 base and J by 0 bases, leaving 3 bases between them.

This rearrangement joins TRBV7-2 to TRBJ2-3; 9 bases map to TRBD2. The CDR3 runs 15 residues. V shed 5 bases and J 3 bases; nucleotides not matched to a gene: 6. CDR1 and CDR2 from the germline V gene are SGHTA and FQGNSA. CDR3 sequence: CASSPLAGSTDTQYF. For the CDR3, the DNA is TGTGCCAGCAGCCCTCTAGCGGGAAGTACAGATACGCAGTATTTT.

The chain uses TRBV9 and TRBJ2-1; TRBD2 aligns across 13 bases. The CDR3 sequence is 17 residues long. V lost 3 bases to trimming and J lost 7 bases; unmatched junction nucleotides: 10. Germline loops: CDR1 SGDLS, CDR2 YYNGEE. CDR3 in amino acids: CASSASRTSGGGNEQFF. The CDR3 DNA sequence: TGTGCCAGCAGCGCTTCCCGGACTAGCGGGGGTGGGAATGAGCAGTTCTTC.

This clone was observed a few times. The chain recombines TRBV10-3 with TRBJ1-2, with D unclear. The CDR3 contains 12 residues. Trimming pared 2 bases from V and 0 bases from J, leaving 1 base between. Germline loops: CDR1 ENHRY, CDR2 SYGVKD. CDR3 bases: TGTGCCATCAGTGAGACTAACTATGGCTACACCTTC. It yields the protein CAISETNYGYTF.

The chain uses TRBV19 and TRBJ1-1; D is perhaps TRBD1 (6 bases). The CDR3 loop spans 12 amino acids. Trimming left V 6 bases short and J 2 bases short, with 7 bases between. Germline CDR1 reads LNHDA; CDR2 reads SQIVND (reference sequence). The DNA of the CDR3 is TGTGCCAGTAGGACAGGAAACACTGAAGCTTTCTTT. This translates into CASRTGNTEAFF.